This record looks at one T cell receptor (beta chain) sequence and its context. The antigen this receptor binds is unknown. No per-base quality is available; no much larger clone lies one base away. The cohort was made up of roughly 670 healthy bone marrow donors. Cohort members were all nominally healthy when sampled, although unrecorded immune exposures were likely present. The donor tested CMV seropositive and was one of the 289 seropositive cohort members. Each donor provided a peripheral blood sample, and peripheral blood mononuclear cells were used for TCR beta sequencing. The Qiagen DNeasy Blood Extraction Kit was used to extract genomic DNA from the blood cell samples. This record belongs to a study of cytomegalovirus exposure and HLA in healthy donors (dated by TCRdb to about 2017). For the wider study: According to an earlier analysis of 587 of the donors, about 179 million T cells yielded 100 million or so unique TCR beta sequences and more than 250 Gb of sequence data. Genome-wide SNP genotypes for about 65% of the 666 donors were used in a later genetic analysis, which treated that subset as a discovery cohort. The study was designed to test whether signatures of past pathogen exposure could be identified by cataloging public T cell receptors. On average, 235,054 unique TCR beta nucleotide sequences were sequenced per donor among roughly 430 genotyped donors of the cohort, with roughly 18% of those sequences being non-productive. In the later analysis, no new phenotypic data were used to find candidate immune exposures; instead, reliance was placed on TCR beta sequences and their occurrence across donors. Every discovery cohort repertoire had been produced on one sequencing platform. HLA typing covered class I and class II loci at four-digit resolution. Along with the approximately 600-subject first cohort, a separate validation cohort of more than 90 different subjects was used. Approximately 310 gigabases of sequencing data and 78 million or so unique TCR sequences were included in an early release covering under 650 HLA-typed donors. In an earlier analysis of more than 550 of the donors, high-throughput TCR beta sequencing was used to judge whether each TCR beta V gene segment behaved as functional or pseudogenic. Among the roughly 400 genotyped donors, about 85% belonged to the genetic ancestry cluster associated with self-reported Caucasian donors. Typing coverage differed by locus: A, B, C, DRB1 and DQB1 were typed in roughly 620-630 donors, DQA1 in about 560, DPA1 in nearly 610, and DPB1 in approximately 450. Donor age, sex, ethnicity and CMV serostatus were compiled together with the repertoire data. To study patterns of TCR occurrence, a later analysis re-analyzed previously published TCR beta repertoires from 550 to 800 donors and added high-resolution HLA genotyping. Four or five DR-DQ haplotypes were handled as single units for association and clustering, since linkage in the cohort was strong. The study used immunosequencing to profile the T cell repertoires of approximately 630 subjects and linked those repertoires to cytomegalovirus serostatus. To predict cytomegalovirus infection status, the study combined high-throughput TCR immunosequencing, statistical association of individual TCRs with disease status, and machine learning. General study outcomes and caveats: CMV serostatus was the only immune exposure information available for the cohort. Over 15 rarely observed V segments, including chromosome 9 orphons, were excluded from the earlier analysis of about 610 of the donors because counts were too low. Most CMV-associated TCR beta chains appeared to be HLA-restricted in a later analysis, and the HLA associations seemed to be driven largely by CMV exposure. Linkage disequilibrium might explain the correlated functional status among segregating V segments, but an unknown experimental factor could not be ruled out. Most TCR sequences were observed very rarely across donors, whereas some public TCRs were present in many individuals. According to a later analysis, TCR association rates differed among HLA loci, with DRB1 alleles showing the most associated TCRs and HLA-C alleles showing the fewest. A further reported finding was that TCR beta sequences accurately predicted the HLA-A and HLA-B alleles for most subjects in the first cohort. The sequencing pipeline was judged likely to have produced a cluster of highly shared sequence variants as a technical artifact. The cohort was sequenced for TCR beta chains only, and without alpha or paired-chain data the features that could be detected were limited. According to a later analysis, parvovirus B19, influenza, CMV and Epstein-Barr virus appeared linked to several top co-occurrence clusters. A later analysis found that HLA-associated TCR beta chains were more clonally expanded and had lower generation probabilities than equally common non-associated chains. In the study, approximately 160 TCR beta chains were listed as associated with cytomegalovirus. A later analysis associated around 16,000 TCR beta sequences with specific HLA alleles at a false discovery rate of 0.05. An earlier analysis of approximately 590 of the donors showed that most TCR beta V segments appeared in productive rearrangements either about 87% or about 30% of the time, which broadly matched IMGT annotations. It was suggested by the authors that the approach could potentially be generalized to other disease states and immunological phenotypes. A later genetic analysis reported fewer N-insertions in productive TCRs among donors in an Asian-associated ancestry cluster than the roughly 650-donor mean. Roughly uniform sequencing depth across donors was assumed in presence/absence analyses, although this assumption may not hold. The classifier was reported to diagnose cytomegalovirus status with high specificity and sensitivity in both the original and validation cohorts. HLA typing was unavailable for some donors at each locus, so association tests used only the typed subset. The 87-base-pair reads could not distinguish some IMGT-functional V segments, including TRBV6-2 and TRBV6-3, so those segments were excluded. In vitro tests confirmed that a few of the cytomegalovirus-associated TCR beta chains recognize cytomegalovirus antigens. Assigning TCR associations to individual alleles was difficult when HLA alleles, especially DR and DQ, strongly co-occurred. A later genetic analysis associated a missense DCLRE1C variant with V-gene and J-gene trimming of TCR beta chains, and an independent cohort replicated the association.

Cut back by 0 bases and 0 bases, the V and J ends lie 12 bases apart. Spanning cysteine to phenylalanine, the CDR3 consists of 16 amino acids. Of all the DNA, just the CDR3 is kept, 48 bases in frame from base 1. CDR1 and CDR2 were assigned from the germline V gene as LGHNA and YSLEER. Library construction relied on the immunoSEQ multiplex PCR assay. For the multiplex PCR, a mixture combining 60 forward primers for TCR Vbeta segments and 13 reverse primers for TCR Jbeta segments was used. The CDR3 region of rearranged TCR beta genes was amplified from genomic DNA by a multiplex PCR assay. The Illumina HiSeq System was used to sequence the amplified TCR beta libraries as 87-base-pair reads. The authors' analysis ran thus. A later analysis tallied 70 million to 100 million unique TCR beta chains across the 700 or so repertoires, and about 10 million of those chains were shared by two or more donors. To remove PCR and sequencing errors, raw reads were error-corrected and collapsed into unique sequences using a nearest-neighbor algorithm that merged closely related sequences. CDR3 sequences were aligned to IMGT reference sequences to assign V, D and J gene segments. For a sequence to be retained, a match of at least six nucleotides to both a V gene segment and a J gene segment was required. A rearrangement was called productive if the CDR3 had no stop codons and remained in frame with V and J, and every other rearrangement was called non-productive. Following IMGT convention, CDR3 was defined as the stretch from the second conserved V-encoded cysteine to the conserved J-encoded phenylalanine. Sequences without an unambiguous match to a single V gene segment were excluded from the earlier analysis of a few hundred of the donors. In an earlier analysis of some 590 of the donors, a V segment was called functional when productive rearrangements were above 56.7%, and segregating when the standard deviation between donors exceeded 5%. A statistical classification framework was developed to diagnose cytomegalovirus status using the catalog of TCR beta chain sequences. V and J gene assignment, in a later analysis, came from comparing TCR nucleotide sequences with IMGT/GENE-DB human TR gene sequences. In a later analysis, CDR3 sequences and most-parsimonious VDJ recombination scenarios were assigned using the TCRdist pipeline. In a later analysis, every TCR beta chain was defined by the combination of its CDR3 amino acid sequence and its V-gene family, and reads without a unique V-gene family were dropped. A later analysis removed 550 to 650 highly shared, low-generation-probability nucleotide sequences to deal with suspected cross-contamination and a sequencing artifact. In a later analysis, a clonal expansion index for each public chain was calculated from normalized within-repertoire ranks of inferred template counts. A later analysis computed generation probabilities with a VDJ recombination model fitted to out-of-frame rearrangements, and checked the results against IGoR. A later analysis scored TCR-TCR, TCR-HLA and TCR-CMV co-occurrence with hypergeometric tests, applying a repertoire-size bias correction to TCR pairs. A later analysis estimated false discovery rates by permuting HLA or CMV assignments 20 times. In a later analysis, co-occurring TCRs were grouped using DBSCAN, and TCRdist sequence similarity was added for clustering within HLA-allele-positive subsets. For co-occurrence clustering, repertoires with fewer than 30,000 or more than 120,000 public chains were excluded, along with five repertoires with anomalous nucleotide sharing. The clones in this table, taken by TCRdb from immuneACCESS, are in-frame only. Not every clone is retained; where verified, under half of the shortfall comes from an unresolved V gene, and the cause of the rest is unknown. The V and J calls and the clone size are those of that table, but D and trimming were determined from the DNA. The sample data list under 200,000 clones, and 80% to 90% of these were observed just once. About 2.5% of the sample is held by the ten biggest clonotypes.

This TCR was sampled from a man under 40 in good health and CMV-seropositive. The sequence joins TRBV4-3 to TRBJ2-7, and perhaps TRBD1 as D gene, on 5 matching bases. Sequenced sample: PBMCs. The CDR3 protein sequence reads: CASSQDRGSGSYEQYF. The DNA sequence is TGCGCCAGCAGCCAAGATAGGGGTTCCGGCTCCTACGAGCAGTACTTC.